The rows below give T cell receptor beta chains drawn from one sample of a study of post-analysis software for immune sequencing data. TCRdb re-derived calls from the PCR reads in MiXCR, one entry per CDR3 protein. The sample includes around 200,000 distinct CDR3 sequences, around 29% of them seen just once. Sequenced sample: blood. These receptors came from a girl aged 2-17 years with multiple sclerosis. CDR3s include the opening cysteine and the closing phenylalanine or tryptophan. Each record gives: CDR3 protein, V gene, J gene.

cdr3_aa: CASSFRQGQETQYF; v_call: TRBV13; j_call: TRBJ2-5
cdr3_aa: CASSLSGGTSYEQYF; v_call: TRBV11-2; j_call: TRBJ2-7
cdr3_aa: CASSGDWSSYNEQYF; v_call: TRBV5-6; j_call: -
cdr3_aa: CASSLQAGQETQYF; v_call: TRBV5-1; j_call: TRBJ2-5
cdr3_aa: CSVERGGGMDYGYTF; v_call: TRBV29-1; j_call: TRBJ1-2
cdr3_aa: CASSLPTRDQILYSNQPQHF; v_call: TRBV28; j_call: TRBJ1-5
cdr3_aa: CASTRGGGPYNEQFF; v_call: TRBV28; j_call: TRBJ2-1
cdr3_aa: CASSKAPQGKSANYGYTF; v_call: TRBV21-1; j_call: TRBJ1-2
cdr3_aa: CASRQASLGGQPQHF; v_call: TRBV28; j_call: TRBJ1-5
cdr3_aa: CASSQLPGGGQPQHF; v_call: TRBV4-1; j_call: TRBJ1-5
cdr3_aa: CASSLHGGREQTQYF; v_call: TRBV7-2; j_call: -
cdr3_aa: CASSLFTAEQFF; v_call: TRBV18; j_call: TRBJ2-1
cdr3_aa: CASSRGGSTSGSYEQYF; v_call: TRBV4-1; j_call: TRBJ2-7
cdr3_aa: CASSQGAVTYYEQYF; v_call: TRBV3-1; j_call: TRBJ2-7
cdr3_aa: CASRARQNNEQFF; v_call: TRBV2; j_call: TRBJ2-1
cdr3_aa: CASSLGLVGEAPNEQYF; v_call: TRBV5-6; j_call: -
cdr3_aa: CASSLWTSGNSEQYF; v_call: TRBV5-1; j_call: -
cdr3_aa: CASSLDRGRQPQHF; v_call: TRBV12-3/TRBV12-4; j_call: TRBJ1-5
cdr3_aa: CASSPQGSSGANVLTF; v_call: TRBV18; j_call: TRBJ2-6
cdr3_aa: CASIQGLVKETQYF; v_call: TRBV6-2/TRBV6-3; j_call: TRBJ2-5
cdr3_aa: CASSDRRNNQPQHF; v_call: TRBV12-3/TRBV12-4; j_call: TRBJ1-5
cdr3_aa: CASSLRTGDGYTF; v_call: TRBV4-1; j_call: TRBJ1-2
cdr3_aa: CASSFRGVGGANVLTF; v_call: TRBV7-9; j_call: TRBJ2-6
cdr3_aa: CASSWGRGDYEQYF; v_call: TRBV28; j_call: TRBJ2-7
cdr3_aa: CASEGSNYGYTF; v_call: TRBV25-1; j_call: TRBJ1-2
cdr3_aa: CASTQRQGGSAGHTF; v_call: TRBV6-5; j_call: TRBJ1-2
cdr3_aa: CASSQDPGRGSQETQYF; v_call: TRBV4-1; j_call: TRBJ2-5
cdr3_aa: CASSLYGYGYTF; v_call: TRBV7-9; j_call: TRBJ1-2
cdr3_aa: CSARDAYGENSYEQYF; v_call: TRBV20-1; j_call: TRBJ2-7
cdr3_aa: CSVAPFALTETQYF; v_call: TRBV29-1; j_call: TRBJ2-5
cdr3_aa: CASSPAEYTQYF; v_call: TRBV18; j_call: TRBJ2-3
cdr3_aa: CASSLRSGDSYEQYF; v_call: TRBV27; j_call: TRBJ2-7
cdr3_aa: CASSPPNTANYGYTF; v_call: TRBV18; j_call: TRBJ1-2
cdr3_aa: CASGGQGSTGSYGYTF; v_call: TRBV9; j_call: TRBJ1-2
cdr3_aa: CASSRTGRRGTEAFF; v_call: TRBV12-3/TRBV12-4; j_call: TRBJ1-1
cdr3_aa: CSARDAGGYNEQFF; v_call: TRBV20-1; j_call: TRBJ2-1
cdr3_aa: CASSSGGAKKLFF; v_call: TRBV3-1; j_call: TRBJ1-4
cdr3_aa: CSARKGANNQPQHF; v_call: TRBV20-1; j_call: TRBJ1-5
cdr3_aa: CASSPDSSRANYGYTF; v_call: TRBV3-1; j_call: TRBJ1-2
cdr3_aa: CASSLSDSNYGYTF; v_call: TRBV5-4; j_call: TRBJ1-2
cdr3_aa: CSVASWSYNEQFF; v_call: TRBV29-1; j_call: TRBJ2-1
cdr3_aa: CASSLVRQGWSTEAFF; v_call: TRBV27; j_call: TRBJ1-1
cdr3_aa: CASSQGFWGRGSYEQYF; v_call: TRBV14; j_call: TRBJ2-7
cdr3_aa: CASSGAGGTPYNYGYTF; v_call: TRBV28; j_call: TRBJ1-2